The 18 T cell receptor beta chains below come from one sample, sequenced in a study of OX40 agonist ivuxolimab in advanced cancers. The method was immunoSEQ multiplex PCR; TCRdb's version includes in-frame clones alone and lacks a portion of them. The table includes tens of thousands of clones, roughly 80% detected once. Sequencing used CD4+ or CD8+ T cells sorted from blood, obtained in a trial of the OX40 agonist ivuxolimab. Receptor source: an adult with an advanced solid tumor such as melanoma, head and neck, liver or kidney cancer.

V and J are TRBV28 and TRBJ1-1, with D maybe TRBD1 (6 bases). The CDR3 spans 13 residues. Trimming pared 6 bases from V and 5 bases from J, leaving 13 bases between. Looked up from germline, CDR1 is MDHEN and CDR2 is SYDVKM. The CDR3 DNA is TGTGCCAGCAGCCAGGGGAAGGGGACTGAAGCTTTCTTT. Its translation is CASSQGKGTEAFF.

V gene TRBV6-6 combines with J gene TRBJ2-5; 8 positions match TRBD2. The last part of the DNA fits TRBJ2-7 better; the J call may be wrong. Germline V gene data show CDR1 as MNHNY and CDR2 as SVGAGI (reference sequence). The CDR3 contains 15 residues. DNA for the CDR3: TGTGCCAGCAGGGGCGGCGGGGGGCGCTCCTACGAGCAGTACTTC. Its translation is CASRGGGGRSYEQYF.

The CDR3 DNA follows: TGTGCCAGCAGCCAGTACGGGGAAGAGACCCAGTACTTC. This translates into CASSQYGEETQYF. V usage is TRBV6-5 and J usage is TRBJ2-5, with D perhaps matching TRBD2 (5 bases). The CDR3 runs to 13 residues. Trimming took off 6 bases at V and 3 bases at J, with 11 bases between the two ends. CDR1 MNHEY and CDR2 SVGAGI come from the germline V gene.

The chain has TRBV5-6 and TRBJ1-4; a weak D match, TRBD1 (5 bases). The ends were cut back, 4 bases at V and 8 bases at J, with 12 bases in the middle. This CDR3 is 13 amino acids long. Germline assignment: CDR1 SGHDT and CDR2 YYEEEE. This chain's CDR3 is CASSGDFTEKLFF. CDR3 in DNA: TGTGCCAGCAGCGGGGACTTCACGGAAAAACTGTTTTTT.

This clone has a single count. This chain uses TRBV29-1 with TRBJ2-1; 8 bases are a match to TRBD2. This CDR3 comprises 16 residues. J gave up 3 bases and V 0 bases, and 7 bases lay outside the gene matches. Germline V gene sequence: CDR1 SQVTM, CDR2 ANQGSEA. The DNA for the CDR3 is TGCAGCGTTGAAGACGGGAAACTAGCGGTCTACAATGAGCAGTTCTTC. Its protein is CSVEDGKLAVYNEQFF.

This chain links TRBV19 with TRBJ2-7; no clear D. Germline V gives CDR1 LNHDA, CDR2 SQIVND (reference sequence). V was trimmed by 2 bases and J by 0 bases, leaving 8 bases between them. CDR3 size: 14 residues. This CDR3 is CASSISRSSYEQYF. DNA for the CDR3: TGTGCCAGTAGTATAAGCAGGAGCTCCTACGAGCAGTACTTC.

This sequence joins TRBV5-8 and TRBJ2-5; possible D gene TRBD1, 5 bases. The CDR3 contains 14 residues. Per germline, CDR1 SGHTS and CDR2 YDEGEE. V lost 4 bases and J lost 2, with 12 bases in between. CDR3 DNA: TGTGCCAGCAGCCCCCGACAGACGCAAGAGACCCAGTACTTC. This codes for CASSPRQTQETQYF.

The chain links TRBV7-9 to TRBJ2-1; D gene unclear. The CDR3 covers 12 residues. Germline assignment: CDR1 SEHNR and CDR2 FQNEAQ (reference sequence). The ends were cut back, 5 bases at V and 9 bases at J, with 11 bases in the middle. CDR3 DNA: TGTGCCAGCAGCCCGAATTCCCGTGAGCAGTTCTTC. Encoded protein: CASSPNSREQFF.

This clone was found a few times. The CDR3 loop is CASSLLSTSAGGETQYF. In nucleotides, the CDR3 is TGTGCCAGCAGCTTATTAAGTACTAGCGCTGGTGGAGAGACCCAGTACTTC. This chain joins TRBV7-2 and TRBJ2-5, with 7 bases lining up with TRBD2. Germline trimming cut 2 bases from V and 4 bases from J; bases unmatched to any gene: 13. The CDR3 contains 17 residues. Germline V gene lookup returns CDR1 SGHTA and CDR2 FQGNSA.

The V gene is TRBV5-1, the J gene TRBJ2-5; 7 positions match TRBD1. Germline-derived CDR1 and CDR2 are SGHRS and YFSETQ. This CDR3 contains 13 residues. With 4 bases clipped from V and 5 bases from J, the junction kept 5 bases outside the gene matches. CDR3 sequence: CASSRTGVETQYF. In DNA form, the CDR3 reads TGCGCCAGCAGCAGGACAGGAGTCGAGACCCAGTACTTC.

This clone was counted once. One end of the junction does not line up with germline, which may come from a read error. This sequence joins TRBV4-2 and TRBJ2-7; 9 bases fit TRBD2. Germline CDR1 reads LGHNA; CDR2 reads YNFKEQ. The CDR3 spans 13 residues. CDR3 region: CAGSPLAGDEQYF. Written as DNA, the CDR3 is TGTGCCGGCAGCCCCTTAGCGGGAGACGAGCAGTACTTC.

V gene TRBV2 combines with J gene TRBJ2-7; D unclear. Looked up from germline, CDR1 is SNHLY and CDR2 is FYNNEI. The CDR3 length is 14 residues. Trimming took 6 bases from V and 0 from J, leaving 12 bases between them. In nucleotides, the CDR3 is TGTGCCAGCAGGGCGGTACGGAGCTCCTACGAGCAGTACGTC. Translation gives CASRAVRSSYEQYV.

The chain links TRBV15 to TRBJ1-5, with 8 bases that match TRBD1. The V gene's germline CDR1 is LNHNV and CDR2 YYDKDF (reference sequence). V shed 8 bases and J 6 bases; nucleotides not matched to a gene: 18. The CDR3 extends over 17 amino acids. Here the CDR3 DNA reads TGTGCCACCTCCGGGACAGGCTCCAATCACGGCAGTCAGCCCCAGCATTTT. This encodes CATSGTGSNHGSQPQHF.

J is TRBJ2-5 and V is TRBV5-4, with a tentative D call TRBD2 (6 bases). The length of the CDR3 is 16 residues. The V gene lost 1 base and the J gene lost 5 bases, with 18 bases spanning the gap. The germline CDR1 and CDR2 sequences are SGHNT and YYREEE (reference sequence). Written as DNA, the CDR3 is TGTGCCAGCAGCTTGAAAGGGCGGGAAAAGGGGGAGACCCAGTACTTC. It yields the protein CASSLKGREKGETQYF.

This sequence joins TRBV5-4 and TRBJ2-3; 12 nucleotides match TRBD2. CDR1 is SGHNT and CDR2 is YYREEE in the germline V gene (reference sequence). The J segment lost 1 base and the V segment lost 4 bases, leaving 16 bases of the junction unmatched. CDR3 length: 20 residues. CDR3 coding DNA: TGTGCCAGCAGCGGGGTACCGGGACTAGCGGGCCCCGGGGGCACAGATACGCAGTATTTT. This encodes CASSGVPGLAGPGGTDTQYF.

The CDR3 sequence is CASRGPDGGTRHEQYV. CDR3 coding DNA: TGTGCCAGCAGGGGCCCGGATGGGGGCACGAGACACGAGCAGTACGTC. The rearrangement joins TRBV11-3 to TRBJ2-7, with a possible D match to TRBD1 (6 bases). This CDR3 comprises 16 residues. Trimming cost V 6 bases and J 5 bases, with 23 bases left between them. The germline CDR1 and CDR2 sequences are SGHNT and YENEEA.

This chain links TRBV28 with TRBJ2-5, with TRBD2 as a possible D gene (6 bases). V was trimmed by 6 bases and J by 2 bases, leaving 16 bases between them. Per the germline V gene, CDR1 is MDHEN and CDR2 is SYDVKM. CDR3 length: 15 residues. The CDR3 here is CASRNTGTQQETQYF. CDR3 nucleotide sequence: TGTGCCAGCAGGAACACCGGGACTCAACAAGAGACCCAGTACTTC.

The table lists this clone with a count of one. The V gene is TRBV6-1, the J gene TRBJ1-2; 12 bases fit TRBD1. V shed 3 bases, J shed 3 bases, and the junction held 2 bases outside the gene matches. The V gene's germline CDR1 is MNHNS and CDR2 SASEGT. This CDR3 comprises 15 residues. The DNA for the CDR3 is TGTGCCAGCAGTGACGGGACAGGGGGCGACTATGGCTACACCTTC. This codes for CASSDGTGGDYGYTF.